This T cell receptor beta chain was recorded in a study of beta chain features in type 1 diabetes. Study-wide results and limits: Researchers report that Type 1 diabetes patients had moderately but significantly shorter TCRB CDR3s across all four CD4+ subsets.

Reverse transcription of all isolated RNA meant that expressed TCRB transcripts were sequenced. Sequencing was performed with immunoSEQ multiplex PCR; in TCRdb, only in-frame clones are kept and a portion is missing. Of roughly 400,000 clones detected, 8.5% to 10% appear once; the ten largest clones hold approximately 0.55%. Deletions cut 3 bases from V and 1 base from J, with 15 bases between. The CDR3 covers 16 residues. Germline assignment: CDR1 KGHSH and CDR2 LQKENI. This clone was counted only a few times. Its antigen is unidentified. Specimen: central memory CD4+ T cells from blood. The chain combines TRBV18 with TRBJ1-1; no firm D call. This clonotype originated in a man in his thirties or forties with type 1 diabetes. The chain's CDR3 is CASSPQSPPWNTEAFF. Written as DNA, the CDR3 is TGTGCCAGCTCACCTCAGTCCCCCCCATGGAACACTGAAGCTTTCTTT.